This TCR beta chain comes out of a study of OX40 agonist ivuxolimab in advanced cancers. On the study more broadly: At 0.01 to 10 mg/kg, ivuxolimab was administered intravenously to patients every 2 weeks. Under the entry rules, prior anti-PD-1, anti-PD-L1 or anti-CTLA-4 therapy was allowed, and approximately 40% had some. Study outcomes and limitations: Normalized T-cell clonal expansion was also low in some nonresponders.

The table came from immunoSEQ multiplex PCR; TCRdb's copy has only in-frame clones and leaves some out. Seen here are roughly 77,000 clones, over 75% observed once, and the top ten hold roughly 4.9%. This clone occurred once. The antigen remains unidentified. A read error may explain this, as a much larger clone is one base away. The same CDR3 can be traced to other DNA sequences in this sample. Autoimmune disease history or systemic immunosuppression meant exclusion. In germline, CDR1 is MNHNY, CDR2 SVGAGI (reference sequence). This CDR3 has 15 amino acids. The origin of this receptor is an adult with an advanced solid tumor such as melanoma, head and neck, liver or kidney cancer. The gene calls are TRBV6-6 and TRBJ1-1, with unresolved D. Specimen: CD4+ or CD8+ T cells sorted from blood, collected in a trial of the OX40 agonist ivuxolimab. The DNA for the CDR3 is TGTGCCAGCAGTCCCTCCTACGGGGTGAACACTGAGGCTTTCTTT. It translates to CASSPSYGVNTEAFF.